This T cell receptor (beta chain) stems from a study of blood T cell repertoires in COVID-19. Produced via immunoSEQ multiplex PCR; TCRdb's table is partial and in-frame only. In the table there are about 180,000 clones, approximately 80% of which are singletons. This clone appeared once. Trimming took 1 base from V and 4 from J, leaving 14 bases between them. This CDR3 comprises 17 residues. Germline values: CDR1 LNHNV, CDR2 YYDKDF (reference sequence). This receptor was taken from a human donor in a cohort sampled during active COVID-19. The chain carries TRBV15 and TRBJ1-6, with D possibly TRBD1 on 5 matching bases. The sequenced sample consisted of peripheral blood. DNA of the CDR3: TGTGCCACCAGCAGAGCTCGGGGGGGGACTTATAATTCACCCCTCCACTTT. Protein product: CATSRARGGTYNSPLHF.